The sequence of this T cell receptor (beta chain) was determined in a study of glioma-infiltrating T cells after dendritic cell vaccination. The germline CDR1 and CDR2 sequences are SQVTM and ANQGSEA. The length of the CDR3 is 11 residues. V was trimmed by 5 bases and J by 12 bases, leaving 14 bases between them. This clone was counted a few times. The PCR used 60 V beta and 13 J beta primers. Assay: immunoSEQ multiplex PCR; the TCRdb copy retains only in-frame clones and omits some. This table holds approximately 82,000 clones, 70% to 90% found once. The V call is TRBV29-1, the J call TRBJ2-1, with a tentative D call TRBD1 (5 bases). This sample comprised blood, obtained before dendritic cell vaccination. This receptor was identified in a human donor with glioblastoma. CDR3 sequence (DNA): TGCAGCGTTCGACAGATGACAGCGCAGTTCTTC. This encodes CSVRQMTAQFF.